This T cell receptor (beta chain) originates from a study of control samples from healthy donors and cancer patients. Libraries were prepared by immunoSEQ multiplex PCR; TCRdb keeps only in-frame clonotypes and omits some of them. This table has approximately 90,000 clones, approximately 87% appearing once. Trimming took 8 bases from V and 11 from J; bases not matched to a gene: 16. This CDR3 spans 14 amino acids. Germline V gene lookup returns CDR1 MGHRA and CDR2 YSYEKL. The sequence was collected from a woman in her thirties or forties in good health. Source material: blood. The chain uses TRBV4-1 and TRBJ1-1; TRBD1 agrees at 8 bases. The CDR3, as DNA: TGCGCCAGCTCAACCGGGACAGGAACAGATGAGGCTTTCTTT. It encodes CASSTGTGTDEAFF.